This T cell receptor (beta chain) was sequenced in a study of beta chain features in type 1 diabetes. All of the isolated RNA was reverse transcribed, so expressed TCRB transcripts were sequenced. Method: immunoSEQ multiplex PCR; TCRdb's copy keeps in-frame clones and lacks some. The sample carries 70,000 to 90,000 clones, about 32% recorded once. Per germline, CDR1 GTSNPN and CDR2 SVGIG (reference sequence). The CDR3 has 15 residues. The junction had 10 bases not matched to a gene; V was cut back by 3 bases and J by 5 bases. This clone has more than one count but fewer than ten. The specimen sequenced was stem cell memory CD4+ T cells from blood. J is TRBJ2-5 and V is TRBV30; 9 positions agree with TRBD2. The receptor's source is a young woman in good health. CDR3 amino acids: CAWSGGGTSTETQYF. CDR3 in DNA: TGTGCCTGGAGCGGCGGGGGGACTAGCACCGAGACCCAGTACTTC.